The 21 T cell receptor beta chains below were found in one sample sequenced in a study of T-cell memory formation after mild COVID-19. Each CDR3 protein is one row after TCRdb ran MiXCR on the 5' RACE reads. The profile shows hundreds of thousands of distinct CDR3 sequences, less than 25% of them singletons. Sequenced material: PBMCs or a T cell subset sorted from them (not recorded which). The receptors stem from an adult woman who had mild COVID-19 (a few samples of this study predate the infection). Cell type and time point are not known.

The chain recombines TRBV2 with TRBJ1-5; a possible D gene is TRBD1 (6 bases). The CDR3 is 13 residues long. Germline V gene data show CDR1 as SNHLY and CDR2 as FYNNEI. Trimming shortened V by 5 bases and J by 4 bases, and 9 bases separated the two germline ends. CDR3 DNA sequence: TGTGCCAGCAGTTCAGGGGATAATCAGCCCCAGCATTTT. Encoded protein: CASSSGDNQPQHF.

The chain combines TRBV6-5 with TRBJ1-6; possible D gene TRBD1, 5 bases. CDR1 and CDR2 (germline): MNHEY, SVGAGI. The CDR3 covers 16 residues. Trimming removed 0 bases at V and 7 bases at J, with 13 bases between. Here the CDR3 reads CASSYSRGRANSPLHF. The CDR3 coding sequence is TGTGCCAGCAGTTACTCGCGGGGCAGGGCGAATTCACCCCTCCACTTT.

V is TRBV2 and J is TRBJ2-5, with TRBD2 matching over 10 bases. The V gene's germline CDR1 is SNHLY and CDR2 FYNNEI. CDR3 length equals 14 residues. The V gene end was trimmed by 8 bases and the J gene end by 3 bases; junction bases not matched to a gene: 6. CDR3 coding DNA: TGTGCCAGCTATAGCGGGGGGCCGGAAGAGACCCAGTACTTC. Amino acids: CASYSGGPEETQYF.

The V and J genes are TRBV6-2 or TRBV6-3 and TRBJ2-7, with 7 bases that match TRBD1. Losses at the gene ends were 6 bases for V and 5 bases for J; bases not matched to a gene: 7. Germline CDR1 is MNHEY and CDR2 is SVGEGT. The CDR3 totals 13 residues. CDR3 DNA: TGTGCCAGCAGCCCGACAGGGTTTCACGAGCAGTACTTC. It encodes CASSPTGFHEQYF.

This clonotype was detected a few times. The chain couples TRBV4-2 to TRBJ1-3, with D hard to call. There are 15 residues in the CDR3. Germline V gene data show CDR1 as LGHNA and CDR2 as YNFKEQ. Between the trimmed V and J ends, which lost 5 bases and 1 base, there was a span of 12 bases. The CDR3 here is CASSSTQSSGNTIYF. The CDR3 bases are TGTGCCAGCAGCTCAACCCAGTCGTCTGGAAACACCATATATTTT.

The V and J genes are TRBV14 and TRBJ2-7; 9 positions agree with TRBD1. After removal of 6 bases from V and 3 bases from J, the junction contained 9 bases not matched to a gene. Germline CDR1 SGHDN, CDR2 FVKESK. This CDR3 comprises 15 residues. The CDR3 DNA reads as TGTGCCAGCAGTCGAGGGGGACAGGGAGGCTACGAGCAGTACTTC. Amino acids: CASSRGGQGGYEQYF.

The chain joins TRBV9 to TRBJ1-1; no definite D call. V was pared by 5 bases and J by 0 bases, with 17 bases between. The V gene's germline CDR1 is SGDLS and CDR2 YYNGEE. The CDR3 is 16 amino acids. The CDR3, as DNA: TGTGCCAGCAGGGAAGGTGGGAATCGGATGAACACTGAAGCTTTCTTT. This translates into CASREGGNRMNTEAFF.

This sequence joins TRBV15 and TRBJ2-1; 15 positions match TRBD2. The CDR3 sequence is 15 residues long. Germline CDR1 is LNHNV and CDR2 is YYDKDF (reference sequence). Trimming cost V 0 bases and J 14 bases; bases outside gene matches: 5. CDR3 amino acids: CATSRDRTSGGVEFF. The CDR3 region has the DNA TGTGCCACCAGCAGAGATCGGACTAGCGGGGGGGTGGAGTTCTTC.

This rearrangement joins TRBV5-4 to TRBJ2-5; D gene ambiguous. Trimming cost V 0 bases and J 7 bases, with 7 bases left between them. The CDR3 contains 12 residues. Germline V gene lookup returns CDR1 SGHNT and CDR2 YYREEE (reference sequence). The CDR3 is CASSLDSTTQYF. CDR3 DNA sequence: TGTGCCAGCAGCTTGGATAGCACGACCCAGTACTTC.

This clonotype has just a few counts. The chain couples TRBV24-1 to TRBJ2-5; 7 positions agree with TRBD1. The trim removed 3 bases at V and 5 bases at J, leaving 5 bases unmatched. This CDR3 is built from 14 residues. The germline CDR1 and CDR2 sequences are KGHDR and SFDVKD. In DNA form, the CDR3 reads TGTGCCACCAGTGATCCTGGGACAGATGAGACCCAGTACTTC. This encodes CATSDPGTDETQYF.

Only a few counts were recorded for this clonotype. The chain has TRBV4-1 and TRBJ1-5; D might be TRBD1 (6 bases). This CDR3 has 16 residues. V was pared by 3 bases and J by 9 bases, with 21 bases between. Germline loops: CDR1 MGHRA, CDR2 YSYEKL. The CDR3 nucleotides are TGCGCCAGCAGCCAGCAAAGTTCAGGGGACGCGGGGCCCCAGCATTTT. Protein product: CASSQQSSGDAGPQHF.

The chain has TRBV4-2 and TRBJ1-4; D is possibly TRBD1 (5 bases). This CDR3 has 14 amino acids. CDR1 is LGHNA, CDR2 YNFKEQ, per germline. Trimming cost V 1 base and J 4 bases, with 7 bases left between them. The CDR3 nucleotides read TGTGCCAGCAGCCAAGGGGACTTTAATGAAAAACTGTTTTTT. Protein: CASSQGDFNEKLFF.

The chain has TRBV3-1 and TRBJ2-1; TRBD2 is a possible D gene (5 bases). The germline CDR1 and CDR2 sequences are LGHDT and YNNKEL (reference sequence). V dropped 1 base and J dropped 8 bases, with 9 bases sitting between them. This CDR3 contains 13 residues. CDR3 amino acids: CASSQGMRDEQFF. CDR3 DNA sequence: TGTGCCAGCAGCCAAGGGATGAGGGATGAGCAGTTCTTC.

The chain couples TRBV24-1 to TRBJ2-1; maybe TRBD1 (6 bases). Between the trimmed V and J ends, which lost 0 bases and 3 bases, there was a span of 20 bases. CDR1 KGHDR and CDR2 SFDVKD come from the germline V gene. The CDR3 contains 19 residues. This chain's CDR3 is CATSDLRFRGAEIYNEQFF. In DNA form, the CDR3 reads TGTGCCACCAGTGATTTGAGGTTCAGGGGAGCGGAGATCTACAATGAGCAGTTCTTC.

V is TRBV7-9 and J is TRBJ1-5; D is unclear. Trimming cost V 1 base and J 6 bases, with 10 bases left between them. In germline, CDR1 is SEHNR, CDR2 FQNEAQ (reference sequence). There are 14 residues in the CDR3. In DNA, the CDR3 is TGTGCCAGCAGCTTAGGGGCGTCCCCTCAGCCCCAGCATTTT. It is translated as CASSLGASPQPQHF. The full variable domain, completed using reference TRBV7-9 and TRBJ1-5, is DTGVSQNPRHKITKRGQNVTFRCDPISEHNRLYWYRQTLGQGPEFLTYFQNEAQLEKSRLLSDRFSAERPKGSFSTLEIQRTEQGDSAMYLCASSLGASPQPQHFGDGTRLSIL.

This clonotype was counted only a few times. V and J are TRBV3-1 and TRBJ1-5, with 7 bases that match TRBD1. Germline V gene lookup returns CDR1 LGHDT and CDR2 YNNKEL (reference sequence). This CDR3 is built from 15 residues. Germline trimming cut 5 bases from V and 3 bases from J; bases unmatched to any gene: 7. The chain's CDR3 is CASSAGTVNNQPQHF. The DNA of the CDR3 is TGTGCCAGCAGCGCCGGGACAGTTAACAATCAGCCCCAGCATTTT. The full variable domain, rest sourced from reference TRBV3-1 and TRBJ1-5, is DTAVSQTPKYLVTQMGNDKSIKCEQNLGHDTMYWYKQDSKKFLKIMFSYNNKELIINETVPNRFSPKSPDKAHLNLHINSLELGDSAVYFCASSAGTVNNQPQHFGDGTRLSIL.

The rearrangement links TRBV12-3 or TRBV12-4 to TRBJ1-1; the match to TRBD1 covers 8 bases. V dropped 4 bases and J dropped 10; count of bases not matched to a gene: 2. The CDR3 consists of 11 residues. The DNA of the CDR3 is TGTGCCAGCAGTTACGGACAGGGAGCTTTCTTT. The encoded protein is CASSYGQGAFF.

This chain links TRBV12-3 or TRBV12-4 with TRBJ1-1, with D hard to call. Trimming removed 1 base at V and 5 bases at J, with 11 bases between. The CDR3 covers 14 residues. The CDR3 reads CASSLGLGRTEAFF. For the CDR3, the DNA is TGTGCCAGCAGTTTAGGGTTAGGGAGAACTGAAGCTTTCTTT.

This clonotype appeared a few times. V is TRBV6-2 or TRBV6-3 and J is TRBJ2-2; TRBD1 might be the D (5 bases). Germline-derived CDR1 and CDR2 are MNHEY and SVGEGT. The CDR3 has 15 amino acids. The V gene lost 8 bases and the J gene lost 5 bases, with 18 bases spanning the gap. The CDR3 region is CASRYLGRATGELFF. The CDR3, as DNA: TGTGCCAGCCGATACCTGGGCAGGGCTACCGGGGAGCTGTTTTTT.

The chain joins TRBV7-9 to TRBJ2-4, with D perhaps being TRBD1 or TRBD2 (5 bases each). The CDR3 totals 12 residues. Germline V gene lookup returns CDR1 SEHNR and CDR2 FQNEAQ (reference sequence). Deletions cut 7 bases from V and 5 bases from J, with 9 bases between. CDR3 nucleotides: TGTGCCAGCACTTTGGGGGAAAACATTCAGTACTTC. Encoded protein: CASTLGENIQYF.

Ten or more counts support this clonotype. The chain joins TRBV6-2 or TRBV6-3 to TRBJ2-7; 8 bases match TRBD1. This CDR3 is 13 amino acids long. The J segment lost 5 bases and the V segment lost 7 bases, leaving 7 bases of the junction unmatched. Germline CDR1 and CDR2: MNHEY and SVGEGT. CDR3 DNA sequence: TGTGCCAGCACGAAGACAGGGGTGAACGAGCAGTACTTC. Amino acids: CASTKTGVNEQYF.